This T cell receptor (beta chain) is from a study of blood T cell repertoires in COVID-19 (dated by TCRdb to 2020 to 2021). Turning to the overall study: Samples covering the acute and convalescent phases of COVID-19 were provided by collaborators in the United States, Italy and Spain. Deeply sampled blood TCRbeta repertoires from subjects exposed to, actively infected with, or recovered from COVID-19 were included in the dataset. A freely available public database, intended as a resource for researchers studying the immune response to SARS-CoV-2, is where the repertoires were released. Where available, HLA class I and class II types were taken from metadata supplied by the sample provider and were not determined by assay-based typing. Sample metadata almost always included a de-identified subject ID, COVID-19 status, age in years and sex. The prospective study material was composed of cDNA or gDNA derived from T cells, B-cell-depleted T cells, or PBMCs. The samples were drawn from the first 160 participants of the ongoing ImmuneRACE study and from some 1,300 subjects provided by 6 global collaborators. Overall results and qualifications from the work: How much clinical and demographic metadata was included differed by source and by participant, and the metadata was provided uncurated.

The junction carries 17 bases between V and J, which are trimmed by 4 bases and 5 bases respectively. Including cysteine and phenylalanine, the CDR3 has 15 amino acids. The retained sequence is limited to the CDR3, 45 bases, with the frame set at the first base. Via the germline V gene, CDR1 is SGHTA and CDR2 FQGNSA. Points on this clone: Its antigen is not yet known. The input lacks base qualities; no much larger clone sits a single base away.

One collaborating source in Seattle enrolled patients during active infection and followed them longitudinally through the course of disease. Collaborating institutions collected whole blood in K2EDTA tubes following their own protocols. For TCRbeta analysis, collaborator samples were shipped as frozen whole blood, as isolated PBMCs, or as DNA extracted from either sample type. TCRbeta CDR3 regions were amplified from genomic DNA using the immunoSEQ Assay, a bias-controlled multiplex PCR. The authors processed their data as follows. Within the assay, amplification of reference gene primers was used to estimate how many nucleated cells each sample contained. To quantify the absolute abundance of each unique TCRbeta CDR3 rearrangement, sequence reads were collapsed and filtered. For each sample, productive Simpson clonality was calculated by taking the square root of Simpson's diversity index across productive rearrangements. TCRdb's version of the immuneACCESS table is confined to in-frame rearrangements and falls short of the full clone set. An unresolved V gene accounts for under half of the shortfall where checked; the remainder is of unknown origin. D and trimming were read from the DNA, whereas the V and J calls and clone size are those reported in that table. Within this sample are 390,000 or so clones, with 80% to 90% of them counted one time only. The ten biggest clones cover 2.5% to 3.5% of the sample.

The sequence joins TRBV7-2 to TRBJ1-1; no D gene can be assigned with confidence. The receptor comes from a woman in her thirties with COVID-19, enrolled during active disease. Sequenced input: peripheral blood. The DNA sequence is TGTGCCAGCAGCTCCACGGGAGTAGGGTTGACTGAAGCTTTCTTT. Its coded protein is CASSSTGVGLTEAFF.